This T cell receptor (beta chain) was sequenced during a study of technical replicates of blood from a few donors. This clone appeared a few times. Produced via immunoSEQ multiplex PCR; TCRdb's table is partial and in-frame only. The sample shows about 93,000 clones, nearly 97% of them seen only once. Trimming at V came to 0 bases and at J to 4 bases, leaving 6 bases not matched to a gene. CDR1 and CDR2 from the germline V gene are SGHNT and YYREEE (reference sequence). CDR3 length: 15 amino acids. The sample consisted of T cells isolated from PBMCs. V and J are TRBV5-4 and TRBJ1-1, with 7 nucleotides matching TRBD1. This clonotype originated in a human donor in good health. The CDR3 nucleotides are TGTGCCAGCAGCTTGGAGTCAGGGGGAATCACTGAAGCTTTCTTT. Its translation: CASSLESGGITEAFF.